This TCR beta chain was sequenced in a study of cytomegalovirus exposure and HLA in healthy donors. PCR employed 60 Vbeta and 13 Jbeta primers. Some clones are missing from TCRdb's copy, which holds only in-frame ones; the method was immunoSEQ multiplex PCR. The sample shows roughly 90,000 clones, about 82% of them seen only once. This CDR3 contains 16 residues. Germline trimming cut 0 bases from V and 6 bases from J; bases unmatched to any gene: 5. CDR1 and CDR2 from the germline V gene are SGHRS and YFSETQ. Study conclusions and caveats: Clonal expansion was found to be greater in HLA-associated TCR beta chains than in equally common others in a later analysis.

A word on this clone: Its antigen is still unknown.

The chain is built from TRBV5-1 and TRBJ2-7, with 14 positions matching TRBD2. The TCR sequence derives from a man aged 25-45 years in good health and CMV-seronegative. The sequenced sample consisted of PBMCs. The CDR3 coding sequence is TGCGCCAGCAGCTTGGCCGGGACTAGCGGGAGCGGCGAGCAGTACTTC. Its protein product is CASSLAGTSGSGEQYF.